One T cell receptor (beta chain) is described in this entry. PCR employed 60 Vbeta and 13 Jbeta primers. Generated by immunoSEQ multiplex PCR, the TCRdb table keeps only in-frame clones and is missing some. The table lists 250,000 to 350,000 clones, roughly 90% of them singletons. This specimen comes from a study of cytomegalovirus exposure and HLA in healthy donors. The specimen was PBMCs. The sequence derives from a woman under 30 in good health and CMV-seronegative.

CDR3 bases: TGCGCCAGCAGCGGAACTAGCGGGGGGACCGGGGAGCTGTTTTTT. Residues: CASSGTSGGTGELFF. The chain uses TRBV5-1 and TRBJ2-2; 12 bases align to TRBD2. This CDR3 comprises 15 residues. The trim removed 4 bases at V and 5 bases at J, leaving 3 bases unmatched. CDR1 and CDR2 from the germline V gene are SGHRS and YFSETQ.